One sample yielded the 22 T cell receptor beta chains listed below, sequenced in a study of blood T cell repertoires in COVID-19. The table came from immunoSEQ multiplex PCR; TCRdb's copy has only in-frame clones and leaves some out. This table has roughly 280,000 clones, about nine tenths appearing once. Sequences were obtained from PBMCs or T cells enriched from blood (not recorded which). The receptor source for this set is a woman aged 30 to 39 with acute COVID-19.

J is TRBJ2-3 and V is TRBV13; 7 bases line up with TRBD2. Trimming cost V 7 bases and J 3 bases; bases outside gene matches: 4. The CDR3 runs 13 residues. The germline CDR1 and CDR2 sequences are PRHDT and FYEKMQ (reference sequence). The CDR3 is CASNGGGTDTQYF. CDR3 nucleotides: TGTGCCAGCAACGGGGGAGGGACAGATACGCAGTATTTT. Combining the CDR3 with reference TRBV13 and TRBJ2-3 gives the whole variable domain AAGVIQSPRHLIKEKRETATLKCYPIPRHDTVYWYQQGPGQDPQFLISFYEKMQSDKGSIPDRFSAQQFSDYHSELNMSSLELGDSALYFCASNGGGTDTQYFGPGTRLTVL.

This chain links TRBV12-2 with TRBJ1-2; the table's D call, TRBD1, has no DNA check behind it. TRBV12-2 is a documented pseudogene. The CDR3 length is 15 residues. The CDR3 protein is CASRLWGDRGYGYTF. DNA for the CDR3: TGTGCAAGTCGCTTATGGGGGGACAGGGGGTATGGCTACACCTTC.

This CDR3 reads CASSHPIAGVGTDTQYF. The CDR3 DNA sequence: TGCGCCAGCAGCCATCCCATAGCGGGAGTGGGCACAGATACGCAGTATTTT. The chain is built from TRBV4-1 and TRBJ2-3, with 9 bases lining up with TRBD2. Germline V gene data show CDR1 as MGHRA and CDR2 as YSYEKL. This CDR3 region has 17 residues. The V and J ends lost 3 bases and 1 base, in that order; junction bases with no gene match: 8.

This chain joins TRBV7-2 and TRBJ1-4; possibly TRBD1 for D (6 bases). This CDR3 has 15 amino acids. With 5 bases removed from V and 7 bases from J, the gap between germline ends came to 17 bases. Germline CDR1 SGHTA, CDR2 FQGNSA. The CDR3 bases are TGTGCCAGCAGCCGGACCGGGACAAAAGGTGAAAAACTGTTTTTT. As protein: CASSRTGTKGEKLFF.

The CDR3 sequence is CASSRELFNQPQHF. CDR3 bases: TGTGCCAGCAGCCGGGAGTTATTCAATCAGCCCCAGCATTTT. This chain connects TRBV28 to TRBJ1-5; the D is unclear. Germline V gives CDR1 MDHEN, CDR2 SYDVKM. This CDR3 has 14 residues. Trimming removed 6 bases at V and 3 bases at J, with 12 bases between.

This clone occurred once. The chain uses TRBV10-3 and TRBJ2-3, with 10 bases identical to TRBD2. CDR1 is ENHRY and CDR2 is SYGVKD in the germline V gene. This CDR3 is built from 15 residues. Germline trimming cut 8 bases from V and 3 bases from J; bases unmatched to any gene: 8. CDR3 sequence: CAIRASGGGTDTQYF. The CDR3 DNA reads as TGTGCCATCCGGGCTAGCGGGGGAGGTACAGATACGCAGTATTTT.

The chain is built from TRBV18 and TRBJ1-4; D gene unclear. Deletions cut 5 bases from V and 0 bases from J, with 13 bases between. The germline CDR1 and CDR2 sequences are KGHSH and LQKENI. This CDR3 has 16 residues. The CDR3 DNA reads as TGTGCCAGCTCATCTCAACCGGGAGCAACTAATGAAAAACTGTTTTTT. Its protein product is CASSSQPGATNEKLFF.

V is TRBV7-9 and J is TRBJ2-1, with TRBD2 as a possible D gene (5 bases). V lost 3 bases to trimming and J lost 6 bases, with 9 bases between them. The CDR3 sequence is 13 residues long. Germline values: CDR1 SEHNR, CDR2 FQNEAQ (reference sequence). CDR3 nucleotide sequence: TGTGCCAGCAGCTTCCCGGGGATCAATGAGCAGTTCTTC. Amino acids: CASSFPGINEQFF. The full variable domain, in which reference TRBV7-9 and TRBJ2-1 provide the parts outside the CDR3, is DTGVSQNPRHKITKRGQNVTFRCDPISEHNRLYWYRQTLGQGPEFLTYFQNEAQLEKSRLLSDRFSAERPKGSFSTLEIQRTEQGDSAMYLCASSFPGINEQFFGPGTRLTVL.

V is TRBV11-2 and J is TRBJ2-1, with D uncertain. This CDR3 is 11 amino acids long. Looked up from germline, CDR1 is SGHAT and CDR2 is FQNNGV. V dropped 5 bases and J dropped 5 bases, with 4 bases sitting between them. DNA of the CDR3: TGTGCCAGCAGCCGTGACAATGAGCAGTTCTTC. It specifies CASSRDNEQFF.

V is TRBV27 and J is TRBJ2-7, with TRBD1 matching 7 bases. The CDR3 is 14 residues long. Per germline, CDR1 MNHEY and CDR2 SMNVEV (reference sequence). V was clipped by 8 bases and J by 1 base; unmatched bases: 8. The CDR3 region has the DNA TGTGCCAGCGGGTTGGGACAGAAATCCTACGAGCAGTACTTC. This sequence encodes CASGLGQKSYEQYF.

This clone was found a few times. The chain carries TRBV2 and TRBJ2-2, with 7 nucleotides matching TRBD1. With V trimmed by 4 bases and J by 5 bases, 7 bases remained unmatched. The CDR3 length is 15 residues. Germline V lookup: CDR1 SNHLY, CDR2 FYNNEI. The CDR3 region is CASSVRGLGTGELFF. Written as DNA, the CDR3 is TGTGCCAGCAGTGTAAGGGGGCTCGGGACCGGGGAGCTGTTTTTT.

V and J are TRBV24-1 and TRBJ2-3; 8 positions match TRBD1. V was clipped by 4 bases and J by 2 bases; unmatched bases: 7. The CDR3 sequence is 16 residues long. Germline V CDR1 and CDR2: KGHDR, SFDVKD. The CDR3 DNA follows: TGTGCCACCAGTGAACACGGACAGGGCTACACAGATACGCAGTATTTT. Translating gives CATSEHGQGYTDTQYF.

The chain uses TRBV20-1 and TRBJ1-1; no clear D. V was trimmed by 4 bases and J by 1 base, leaving 4 bases between them. Germline V gene sequence: CDR1 DFQATT, CDR2 SNEGSKA (reference sequence). There are 11 residues in the CDR3. The DNA of the CDR3 is TGCAGTGCTAACGGGAACACTGAAGCTTTCTTT. This sequence encodes CSANGNTEAFF.

V is TRBV27 and J is TRBJ2-1; 8 bases align to TRBD2. Looked up from germline, CDR1 is MNHEY and CDR2 is SMNVEV (reference sequence). The junction had 8 bases not matched to a gene; V was cut back by 0 bases and J by 7 bases. CDR3 length: 16 residues. The CDR3 protein is CASSLSSGKPFNEQFF. The CDR3 DNA reads TGTGCCAGCAGTTTATCTAGCGGGAAACCTTTTAATGAGCAGTTCTTC.

V and J are TRBV2 and TRBJ1-4; 7 bases fit TRBD1. The CDR3 has 16 residues. Losses at the gene ends were 5 bases for V and 0 bases for J; bases not matched to a gene: 6. Germline lookup yields CDR1 SNHLY and CDR2 FYNNEI. CDR3 loop: CASSQGQPSTNEKLFF. The CDR3 DNA sequence: TGTGCCAGCAGTCAGGGACAGCCATCAACTAATGAAAAACTGTTTTTT.

This chain connects TRBV4-1 to TRBJ2-1; 8 nucleotides line up with TRBD2. This CDR3 is built from 15 residues. With 1 base clipped from V and 12 bases from J, the junction kept 11 bases outside the gene matches. CDR1 and CDR2 (germline): MGHRA, YSYEKL. The CDR3 loop is CASSQVSLAEVGQFF. The CDR3 DNA is TGCGCCAGCAGCCAAGTTTCACTAGCGGAAGTTGGGCAGTTCTTC.

This clone was observed a handful of times. This chain joins TRBV4-2 and TRBJ2-1; 7 bases are a match to TRBD2. V trimming: 0 bases; J trimming: 6 bases; junction bases outside the gene matches: 8. Looked up from germline, CDR1 is LGHNA and CDR2 is YNFKEQ. The CDR3 is made up of 16 amino acids. CDR3 loop: CASSQDIPGTINEQFF. The CDR3 coding sequence is TGTGCCAGCAGCCAAGATATTCCGGGGACTATCAATGAGCAGTTCTTC.

The chain uses TRBV6-5 and TRBJ1-4; TRBD1 is a possible D gene (6 bases). This CDR3 region has 14 residues. Germline V gene lookup returns CDR1 MNHEY and CDR2 SVGAGI. The V end lost 7 bases, the J end lost 3 bases, and 12 bases lay between the germline ends. The CDR3 region is CASKNRAPNEKLFF. In DNA, the CDR3 is TGTGCCAGCAAAAACAGGGCCCCTAATGAAAAACTGTTTTTT.

Here the CDR3 reads CASLGSTYEQYF. DNA for the CDR3: TGTGCCAGCTTGGGCTCCACCTACGAGCAGTACTTC. This sequence joins TRBV19 and TRBJ2-7; no definite D call. Germline assignment: CDR1 LNHDA and CDR2 SQIVND (reference sequence). The CDR3 loop spans 12 amino acids. Trimming shortened V by 9 bases and J by 2 bases, and 11 bases separated the two germline ends. The full variable domain, completed using reference TRBV19 and TRBJ2-7, is DGGITQSPKYLFRKEGQNVTLSCEQNLNHDAMYWYRQDPGQGLRLIYYSQIVNDFQKGDIAEGYSVSREKKESFPLTVTSAQKNPTAFYLCASLGSTYEQYFGPGTRLTVT.

This chain links TRBV28 with TRBJ1-2, with TRBD1 as a possible D gene (6 bases). Trimming stripped 6 bases from V and 10 bases from J, with 15 bases between. CDR3 length: 12 amino acids. Germline CDR1 reads MDHEN; CDR2 reads SYDVKM. In nucleotides, the CDR3 is TGTGCCAGCAGGAATGCAGGGGCTAACTACACCTTC. It encodes CASRNAGANYTF.

The V gene is TRBV27, the J gene TRBJ1-6, with D maybe TRBD1 (6 bases). The CDR3 runs 16 residues. Trimming stripped 1 base from V and 7 bases from J, with 14 bases between. CDR1 and CDR2 (germline): MNHEY, SMNVEV (reference sequence). The CDR3 bases are TGTGCCAGCAGTTTATTGGGGGGGGCAGAAAATTCACCCCTCCACTTT. Protein sequence: CASSLLGGAENSPLHF.

This chain's CDR3 is CASSSTDSRDTEAFF. The CDR3 nucleotides read TGTGCCAGCAGTTCTACTGACAGTAGGGACACTGAAGCTTTCTTT. The chain uses TRBV28 and TRBJ1-1; the D gene is possibly TRBD1 (5 bases). The ends were cut back, 4 bases at V and 3 bases at J, with 15 bases in the middle. Germline V gene data show CDR1 as MDHEN and CDR2 as SYDVKM. This CDR3 region has 15 residues.